Below, 18 T cell receptor beta chains from the same sample are listed, as sequenced in a study of T cell repertoires in cytomegalovirus infection. TCRdb reprocessed the reads via MiXCR and lists one record per CDR3 protein. The sample carries 300,000 or so distinct CDR3 sequences, roughly 23% recorded once. Sequenced input: PBMCs. Receptors were obtained from a human donor in good health (CMV status not recorded). Some clones in this sample may be carry-over from other donors' samples.

This clonotype was found many times. The chain couples TRBV7-3 to TRBJ1-1; D is possibly TRBD1 (6 bases). This CDR3 contains 13 residues. Germline CDR1 reads SGHTA; CDR2 reads FQGTGA. The germline V and J ends were trimmed by 5 bases and 7 bases, with 14 bases remaining between them. CDR3 region: CASSLRGVGEAFF. The DNA of the CDR3 is TGTGCCAGCAGCCTAAGGGGGGTGGGTGAAGCTTTCTTT.

This clonotype was counted a single time. The chain combines TRBV29-1 with TRBJ1-1; 8 bases agree with TRBD1. Germline V gene lookup returns CDR1 SQVTM and CDR2 ANQGSEA. V shed 5 bases and J 7 bases; nucleotides not matched to a gene: 12. CDR3 length equals 14 residues. CDR3 residues: CSVQIGQGPIEAFF. DNA for the CDR3: TGCAGCGTTCAGATAGGACAGGGTCCAATTGAAGCTTTCTTT.

The chain couples TRBV20-1 to TRBJ2-7, with D unclear. Germline V gene sequence: CDR1 DFQATT, CDR2 SNEGSKA (reference sequence). The CDR3 runs 14 residues. As DNA, the CDR3 is TGCGCTAAGAAGGGCAGACCGTTCTCCTACGAGCAGTACTTC. Translating gives CAKKGRPFSYEQYF.

This clonotype was counted ten times or more. V gene TRBV11-1 combines with J gene TRBJ1-1, with D unclear. The CDR3 sequence is 10 residues long. The V gene's germline CDR1 is SGHAT and CDR2 FQDESV (reference sequence). Trimming left V 9 bases short and J 5 bases short, with 7 bases between. DNA for the CDR3: TGTGCCAGTACTAAGACTGAAGCTTTCTTT. Translated: CASTKTEAFF.

The rearrangement joins TRBV5-6 to TRBJ1-6; perhaps TRBD1 as D (5 bases). V gave up 2 bases and J gave up 6 bases, with 12 bases separating them. The CDR3 is made up of 15 amino acids. Germline V gives CDR1 SGHDT, CDR2 YYEEEE. The CDR3 protein is CASSLTGTGNSPLHF. As DNA, the CDR3 is TGTGCCAGCAGCTTAACCGGGACGGGTAATTCACCCCTCCACTTT.

This chain uses TRBV10-3 with TRBJ1-5; D is ambiguous. The V and J ends lost 4 bases and 3 bases respectively, with 13 bases between them. The germline V gene encodes CDR1 ENHRY and CDR2 SYGVKD. CDR3 length: 15 residues. The CDR3 DNA sequence: TGTGCCATCAGTGGATCCCGGGAACCCAATCAGCCCCAGCATTTT. Its protein is CAISGSREPNQPQHF.

This chain uses TRBV15 with TRBJ2-5; a possible D gene is TRBD2 (6 bases). With 5 bases removed from V and 5 bases from J, the gap between germline ends came to 24 bases. The CDR3 contains 17 residues. Germline-derived CDR1 and CDR2 are LNHNV and YYDKDF (reference sequence). DNA for the CDR3: TGTGCCACCAGCGGGGGAGGTCCACGAACGGGCGAGGAGACCCAGTACTTC. It translates to CATSGGGPRTGEETQYF.

The rearrangement joins TRBV28 to TRBJ2-1, with D possibly matching TRBD2 (7 bases). The germline V and J ends were trimmed by 6 bases and 0 bases, with 21 bases remaining between them. The CDR3 has 18 residues. CDR1 is MDHEN and CDR2 is SYDVKM in the germline V gene. This CDR3 is CASSPGRGRATSYNEQFF. The CDR3 DNA sequence: TGTGCCAGCAGCCCGGGAAGGGGGAGGGCTACCTCCTACAATGAGCAGTTCTTC.

The chain links TRBV20-1 to TRBJ2-1; 10 bases align to TRBD2. Germline assignment: CDR1 DFQATT and CDR2 SNEGSKA (reference sequence). This CDR3 comprises 18 residues. Trimming at V came to 5 bases and at J to 0 bases, leaving 13 bases not matched to a gene. CDR3 protein: CSAASAVAGGGSYNEQFF. CDR3 DNA sequence: TGCAGTGCTGCCTCTGCGGTAGCGGGGGGCGGCTCCTACAATGAGCAGTTCTTC.

The V and J genes are TRBV28 and TRBJ1-2; D may be TRBD1 (5 bases). Germline values: CDR1 MDHEN, CDR2 SYDVKM. This CDR3 comprises 12 residues. The V and J ends lost 4 bases and 7 bases respectively, with 10 bases between them. The CDR3 DNA reads as TGTGCCAGCAGTTCCGGGGGTGGTGGCTACACCTTC. This encodes CASSSGGGGYTF.

This chain links TRBV28 with TRBJ1-5; the D is unclear. Germline CDR1 is MDHEN and CDR2 is SYDVKM. Trimming shortened V by 4 bases and J by 3 bases, and 10 bases separated the two germline ends. The CDR3 consists of 14 residues. The CDR3 DNA reads as TGTGCCAGCAGTTCCATCGGAGACAATCAGCCCCAGCATTTT. It codes for CASSSIGDNQPQHF.

This clonotype was picked up many times. This chain uses TRBV28 with TRBJ1-1; 8 bases agree with TRBD1. V shed 2 bases and J 13 bases; nucleotides not matched to a gene: 6. Germline CDR1 MDHEN, CDR2 SYDVKM. The CDR3 spans 12 residues. The CDR3 reads CASSLLDRGNFF. For the CDR3, the DNA is TGTGCCAGCAGTTTACTTGACAGGGGAAATTTCTTT.

This clonotype was recorded a few times. The chain carries TRBV19 and TRBJ2-7; possibly TRBD1 for D (5 bases). The CDR3 runs to 16 residues. The germline V gene has CDR1 LNHDA and CDR2 SQIVND (reference sequence). The V and J ends lost 0 bases and 2 bases respectively, with 14 bases between them. Here the CDR3 DNA reads TGTGCCAGTAGTATAGATCTCAACAGGAGAACCTACGAGCAGTACTTC. This gives the protein CASSIDLNRRTYEQYF.

This chain uses TRBV12-3 or TRBV12-4 with TRBJ1-1; 11 nucleotides match TRBD1. CDR3 length: 15 residues. V lost 2 bases to trimming and J lost 5 bases; unmatched junction nucleotides: 4. This chain's CDR3 is CASSLQDRGPTEAFF. The CDR3 bases are TGTGCCAGCAGTTTACAGGACAGGGGGCCAACTGAAGCTTTCTTT.

A few counts support this clonotype. The rearrangement uses TRBV5-4 and TRBJ2-1; 9 bases fit TRBD2. The CDR3 has 14 amino acids. Germline CDR1 SGHNT, CDR2 YYREEE (reference sequence). J lost 9 bases, V lost 4 bases, and 8 bases had no gene match. CDR3 loop: CASSPLAGVVEQFF. CDR3 nucleotide sequence: TGTGCCAGCAGCCCCTTAGCGGGGGTGGTTGAGCAGTTCTTC.

This clonotype was counted a few times. This chain links TRBV6-2 or TRBV6-3 with TRBJ2-5, with a tentative D call TRBD1 (5 bases). Germline V gives CDR1 MNHEY, CDR2 SVGEGT. The CDR3 length is 15 residues. With 6 bases removed from V and 0 bases from J, the gap between germline ends came to 14 bases. The CDR3 coding sequence is TGTGCCAGCAGCCAAAGGGGCCAGTACCAAGAGACCCAGTACTTC. Its protein product is CASSQRGQYQETQYF.

This clonotype came up a few times. The chain carries TRBV28 and TRBJ2-3, with D hard to call. Germline loops: CDR1 MDHEN, CDR2 SYDVKM. The CDR3 sequence is 14 residues long. Deletions cut 6 bases from V and 4 bases from J, with 14 bases between. CDR3 sequence: CASREVGLSDTQYF. In nucleotides, the CDR3 is TGTGCCAGCAGAGAAGTGGGGTTATCAGATACGCAGTATTTT.

This clonotype turned up a few times. The V gene is TRBV2, the J gene TRBJ2-2; 11 bases match TRBD2. The CDR3 totals 17 residues. Per germline, CDR1 SNHLY and CDR2 FYNNEI. The V segment lost 8 bases and the J segment 1 base; nucleotides outside the gene matches: 9. In nucleotides, the CDR3 is TGTGCCAGCCACCCCGGTAGCGGGGGGGGGAACACCGGGGAGCTGTTTTTT. Its protein is CASHPGSGGGNTGELFF.